These 8 T cell receptor beta chains were all obtained from the same sample, sequenced in a study of blood T cell repertoires in COVID-19. Data came from immunoSEQ multiplex PCR; TCRdb stores just in-frame clones and leaves some out. The table lists fewer than 350,000 clones, around four fifths of them singletons, with around 3.7% in the top ten. Sequenced material: peripheral blood. These receptors originate from a woman aged 45-65 years with active or convalescent COVID-19.

This clone was detected only a few times. The chain carries TRBV5-1 and TRBJ1-2; 9 bases fit TRBD1. V shed 4 bases and J 3 bases; nucleotides not matched to a gene: 10. This CDR3 is built from 16 residues. CDR1 is SGHRS and CDR2 is YFSETQ in the germline V gene. The chain's CDR3 is CASSPDRGLPHYGYTF. DNA of the CDR3: TGCGCCAGCAGCCCGGACAGGGGTCTCCCCCACTATGGCTACACCTTC.

As to this clone: One end of the junction does not line up with germline, which may come from a read error. The V call is TRBV7-7, the J call TRBJ2-5, with TRBD2 identical over 12 bases. CDR1 and CDR2 (germline): SSHAT, FNYEAQ (reference sequence). This CDR3 contains 15 residues. CDR3 in DNA: TGTGCTAGCAGCCTAACTAGCGGGAGGCTGGAGACCCAGTACTTC. Translation gives CASSLTSGRLETQYF.

The V call is TRBV10-2, the J call TRBJ2-7; 16 bases agree with TRBD2. There are 14 residues in the CDR3. The germline V gene encodes CDR1 WSHSY and CDR2 SAAADI. Trimming cost V 7 bases and J 6 bases; bases outside gene matches: 3. The CDR3 DNA reads TGCGCCAGCATGGGGACTAGCGGGAGGGGCGAGCAGTACTTC. Its translation is CASMGTSGRGEQYF.

In the case of this clone: The sample contains more than one DNA sequence encoding this CDR3. The gene calls are TRBV7-9 and TRBJ2-3; a possible D gene is TRBD2 (6 bases). The CDR3 is 15 residues long. Trimming shortened V by 2 bases and J by 4 bases, and 13 bases separated the two germline ends. Germline CDR1 and CDR2: SEHNR and FQNEAQ (reference sequence). The CDR3 spells CASSLSGRAADTQYF. For the CDR3, the DNA is TGTGCCAGCAGCTTATCCGGGAGAGCGGCAGATACGCAGTATTTT.

The rearrangement joins TRBV5-8 to TRBJ2-3; D call uncertain. This CDR3 comprises 13 residues. V lost 6 bases, J lost 2 bases, and 10 bases lay in between. Germline V gene lookup returns CDR1 SGHTS and CDR2 YDEGEE. This chain's CDR3 is CASTAIFTDTQYF. CDR3 nucleotide sequence: TGTGCCAGCACCGCTATCTTCACAGATACGCAGTATTTT.

The gene calls are TRBV19 and TRBJ1-2, with D tentatively TRBD1 (6 bases). The germline V and J ends were trimmed by 3 bases and 2 bases, with 10 bases remaining between them. The CDR3 runs to 14 residues. CDR1 and CDR2 from the germline V gene are LNHDA and SQIVND (reference sequence). Here the CDR3 reads CASSIYRVNYGYTF. DNA of the CDR3: TGTGCCAGTAGTATCTACAGGGTGAACTATGGCTACACCTTC.

The chain carries TRBV7-9 and TRBJ2-3; D is perhaps TRBD1 (6 bases). In germline, CDR1 is SEHNR, CDR2 FQNEAQ (reference sequence). The CDR3 covers 14 residues. V dropped 5 bases and J dropped 0 bases, with 9 bases sitting between them. The CDR3 nucleotides are TGTGCCAGCAGCGGGCAGGGGAGCACAGATACGCAGTATTTT. This sequence encodes CASSGQGSTDTQYF.

The gene calls are TRBV30 and TRBJ1-5; 9 nucleotides agree with TRBD1. The CDR3 covers 18 residues. The germline V gene has CDR1 GTSNPN and CDR2 SVGIG (reference sequence). Trimming removed 1 base from V and 2 bases from J; junction bases left unmatched: 12. The CDR3 sequence: CAWSGPGTGLLGNQPQHF. The CDR3 coding sequence is TGTGCCTGGAGTGGGCCCGGGACAGGGTTGTTGGGCAATCAGCCCCAGCATTTT.